Listed below are T cell receptor beta chains from one sample, sequenced in a study of shared clonotypes between healthy human individuals. Generated by immunoSEQ multiplex PCR, the TCRdb table keeps only in-frame clones and is missing some. The sample holds approximately 1.1 million clones, about 84% seen once. The specimen was memory CD4+ T cells from PBMCs. The receptor set was obtained from a man between 18 and 29 years old in good health. Some clones in this sample may be carry-over from other donors' samples. Each CDR3 is given with its conserved first and last residue. A D gene is named only where the DNA matches it firmly. Not every row has a clone size; where given, it reads once, few, many or a size class.

D gene: NA; V gene: TRBV19; clone size: NA; J gene: TRBJ1-2; CDR3 DNA: TGTGCCAGTAGTATCAAGGGGACTAACTATGGCTACACCTTC; CDR3 protein: CASSIKGTNYGYTF
D gene: NA; V gene: TRBV5-4; clone size: few; J gene: TRBJ1-4; CDR3 DNA: TGTGCCAGCAGCCCGGGCTTCGGGGCCACCAATGAAAAACTGTTTTTT; CDR3 protein: CASSPGFGATNEKLFF
D gene: NA; V gene: TRBV30; clone size: NA; J gene: TRBJ2-3; CDR3 DNA: TGTGCCTGGAGCGGGCGGGGCGCAGATACGCAGTATTTT; CDR3 protein: CAWSGRGADTQYF
D gene: NA; V gene: TRBV7-6; clone size: few; J gene: TRBJ2-2; CDR3 DNA: TGTGCCAGCAGCTTAGTTGCAGGGGTAAACACCGGGGAGCTGTTTTTT; CDR3 protein: CASSLVAGVNTGELFF
D gene: TRBD2; V gene: TRBV5-1; clone size: once; J gene: TRBJ2-1; CDR3 DNA: TGCGCCAGCAGCCCCCACGCGGGAGCCACCTACAATGAGCAGTTCTTC; CDR3 protein: CASSPHAGATYNEQFF
D gene: TRBD2; V gene: TRBV4-3; clone size: NA; J gene: TRBJ2-5; CDR3 DNA: TGCGCCAGCAGCCAAGCCCGGGGGGGAGAGACCCAGTACTTC; CDR3 protein: CASSQARGGETQYF
D gene: TRBD1; V gene: TRBV7-9; clone size: once; J gene: TRBJ1-3; CDR3 DNA: TGTGCCACCAGACAGGGCCTCTCTGGAAACACCATATATTTT; CDR3 protein: CATRQGLSGNTIYF
D gene: NA; V gene: TRBV28; clone size: NA; J gene: TRBJ2-7; CDR3 DNA: TGTGCCAGCAGTTTGGGCAGGGAGCAGTACTTC; CDR3 protein: CASSLGREQYF
D gene: TRBD1; V gene: TRBV4-2; clone size: many; J gene: TRBJ2-7; CDR3 DNA: TGTGCCAGCAGCCTCCGGGACAGGGCTGCCTACGAGCAGTACTTC; CDR3 protein: CASSLRDRAAYEQYF
D gene: NA; V gene: TRBV5-6; clone size: many; J gene: TRBJ2-2; CDR3 DNA: TGTGCCAGCAGCTTGGGAGGAACCGGGGAGCTGTTTTTT; CDR3 protein: CASSLGGTGELFF
D gene: TRBD2; V gene: TRBV19; clone size: once; J gene: TRBJ2-5; CDR3 DNA: TGTGCCAGTAGTATAGTGTGGAGTAGCGGGAGTATGAGGGAGACCCAGTACTTC; CDR3 protein: CASSIVWSSGSMRETQYF
D gene: TRBD2; V gene: TRBV7-9; clone size: NA; J gene: TRBJ2-6; CDR3 DNA: TGTGCCAGCAGCTTCAGCGGGAGTGGGGCCAACGTCCTGACTTTC; CDR3 protein: CASSFSGSGANVLTF
D gene: NA; V gene: TRBV27; clone size: NA; J gene: TRBJ1-2; CDR3 DNA: TGTGCCAGCTATACTAGACGGAACTATGGCTACACCTTC; CDR3 protein: CASYTRRNYGYTF
D gene: TRBD1; V gene: TRBV13; clone size: NA; J gene: TRBJ2-2; CDR3 DNA: TGTGCCAGCAGCTTAGAAAGTTTGGGACAGGGGAACACCGGGGAGCTGTTTTTT; CDR3 protein: CASSLESLGQGNTGELFF
D gene: NA; V gene: TRBV5-8; clone size: NA; J gene: TRBJ2-2; CDR3 DNA: TGTGCCAGCAGCTTCGGCGTGGGGGGAACCGGGGAGCTGTTTTTT; CDR3 protein: CASSFGVGGTGELFF
D gene: NA; V gene: TRBV7-8; clone size: NA; J gene: TRBJ2-3; CDR3 DNA: TGTGCCAGCAGCGCCCCGGGACTTCTCACAGATACGCAGTATTTT; CDR3 protein: CASSAPGLLTDTQYF
D gene: TRBD2; V gene: TRBV27; clone size: NA; J gene: TRBJ2-7; CDR3 DNA: TGTGCCAGCAGGAAAGCGGGAGGGGGGCTCGAGCAGTACTTC; CDR3 protein: CASRKAGGGLEQYF
D gene: TRBD2; V gene: TRBV5-1; clone size: NA; J gene: TRBJ2-1; CDR3 DNA: TGCGCCAGCAGCTTGACTAGCGGGCCTCCCTACAATGAGCAGTTCTTC; CDR3 protein: CASSLTSGPPYNEQFF
D gene: NA; V gene: TRBV5-1; clone size: NA; J gene: TRBJ2-7; CDR3 DNA: TGCGCCAGCAGCTTGGATTTTGGAAAGGGCTTGGAGCAGTACTTC; CDR3 protein: CASSLDFGKGLEQYF
D gene: TRBD2; V gene: TRBV6-6; clone size: NA; J gene: TRBJ2-5; CDR3 DNA: TGTGCCAGCAGCGACTCGTCTAGCGGGGAAGAGACCCAGTACTTC; CDR3 protein: CASSDSSSGEETQYF
D gene: TRBD2; V gene: TRBV7-9; clone size: NA; J gene: TRBJ2-1; CDR3 DNA: TGTGCCAGCAGCATCGGGACTAGCGGGAGGCCTTCGTTCTTC; CDR3 protein: CASSIGTSGRPSFF
D gene: NA; V gene: TRBV6-1; clone size: NA; J gene: TRBJ2-1; CDR3 DNA: TGTGCCAGCAGTGAAGTGGGCAGTCTGGGCGAGCAGTTCTTC; CDR3 protein: CASSEVGSLGEQFF
D gene: NA; V gene: TRBV28; clone size: NA; J gene: TRBJ2-3; CDR3 DNA: TGTGCCAGCAGTAGGATCAGGGGGGGAGATACGCAGTATTTT; CDR3 protein: CASSRIRGGDTQYF
D gene: TRBD1; V gene: TRBV27; clone size: NA; J gene: TRBJ2-7; CDR3 DNA: TGTGCCAGGGACAGGGCTCCTATCGAGCAGTACTTC; CDR3 protein: CARDRAPIEQYF
D gene: TRBD2; V gene: TRBV7-2; clone size: NA; J gene: TRBJ2-1; CDR3 DNA: TGTGCCAGCAGCCCGACTAGCGGGACGTCCTACAATGAGCAGTTCTTC; CDR3 protein: CASSPTSGTSYNEQFF
D gene: TRBD2; V gene: TRBV9; clone size: NA; J gene: TRBJ2-2; CDR3 DNA: TGTGCCAGCAGCGTTAGCGGGGCCAACACCGGGGAGCTGTTTTTT; CDR3 protein: CASSVSGANTGELFF
D gene: TRBD1; V gene: TRBV4-1; clone size: once; J gene: TRBJ2-3; CDR3 DNA: TGCGCCAGCAGCCCAGGACAGGGGAGCACAGATACGCAGTATTTT; CDR3 protein: CASSPGQGSTDTQYF
D gene: NA; V gene: TRBV28; clone size: NA; J gene: TRBJ2-7; CDR3 DNA: TGTGCCAGCAGTTTACCCCGTGTGGAGCAGTACTTC; CDR3 protein: CASSLPRVEQYF
D gene: NA; V gene: TRBV4-2; clone size: NA; J gene: TRBJ2-5; CDR3 DNA: TGTGCCAGCAGCCAAAGGGCTAGGGACCCCCAAGAGACCCAGTACTTC; CDR3 protein: CASSQRARDPQETQYF
D gene: TRBD2; V gene: TRBV18; clone size: NA; J gene: TRBJ2-2; CDR3 DNA: TGTGCCAGCTCACCGCCACTAGCGGGAGGGCCGGAGACCGGGGAGCTGTTTTTT; CDR3 protein: CASSPPLAGGPETGELFF
D gene: TRBD1; V gene: TRBV2; clone size: NA; J gene: TRBJ1-3; CDR3 DNA: TGTGCCAGCAGTGCGGGACAGGGACATGGAAACACCATATATTTT; CDR3 protein: CASSAGQGHGNTIYF
D gene: NA; V gene: TRBV2; clone size: NA; J gene: TRBJ2-1; CDR3 DNA: TGTGCCAGCAGTGCGACTAGACGCAATGAGCAGTTCTTC; CDR3 protein: CASSATRRNEQFF
D gene: TRBD2; V gene: TRBV5-4; clone size: NA; J gene: TRBJ2-1; CDR3 DNA: TGTGCCAGCAGCTTGTTAGGACTAGCGGGAGGGCAGCAGTTCTTC; CDR3 protein: CASSLLGLAGGQQFF
D gene: NA; V gene: TRBV28; clone size: NA; J gene: TRBJ1-5; CDR3 DNA: TGTGCCAGCAGATCCGGGACACTAAATCAGCCCCAGCATTTT; CDR3 protein: CASRSGTLNQPQHF
D gene: NA; V gene: TRBV5-1; clone size: NA; J gene: TRBJ2-5; CDR3 DNA: TGCGCCAGCAGCCCAAATATAGAGACCCAGTACTTC; CDR3 protein: CASSPNIETQYF
D gene: NA; V gene: TRBV18; clone size: once; J gene: TRBJ1-2; CDR3 DNA: TGTGCCAGCTCACCACAGGGAATTCCTAACTATGGCTACACCTTC; CDR3 protein: CASSPQGIPNYGYTF
D gene: NA; V gene: TRBV23-1; clone size: NA; J gene: TRBJ1-1; CDR3 DNA: TGCGCCAGCAGTCAATCTTGGGAAGGACCCCACTACCAGAACACTGAAGCTTTCTTT; CDR3 protein: CASSQSWEGPHYQNTEAFF
D gene: NA; V gene: TRBV19; clone size: NA; J gene: TRBJ2-7; CDR3 DNA: TGTGCCAGTAGTAAGGAGACGGAGCAGTACTTC; CDR3 protein: CASSKETEQYF
D gene: TRBD1; V gene: TRBV7-9; clone size: NA; J gene: TRBJ1-4; CDR3 DNA: TGTGCCAGCAGCTTAGGGGACAGGGTACCTAATGAAAAACTGTTTTTT; CDR3 protein: CASSLGDRVPNEKLFF
D gene: NA; V gene: TRBV5-1; clone size: few; J gene: TRBJ1-1; CDR3 DNA: TGCGCCAGCAGCTTCGAGGGTCGTACTGAAGCTTTCTTT; CDR3 protein: CASSFEGRTEAFF